What follows is one T cell receptor (beta chain) and its context. Germline values: CDR1 SGHTA, CDR2 FQGNSA. The CDR3 is 14 residues long. Trimming at V came to 5 bases and at J to 7 bases, leaving 5 bases not matched to a gene. These data come from a study of blood T cells in healthy people across ages. A second PCR of 7 to 11 cycles used a sample-barcoded 5' primer and a J-beta primer mix. MiXCR, run by TCRdb on the 5' RACE reads, gives a single entry per CDR3 protein. The sample carries fewer than 800,000 distinct CDR3 sequences, 21% recorded once. The chain couples TRBV7-2 to TRBJ1-6; TRBD1 matches at 7 bases. This TCR was sampled from a man between 65 and 85 years old in good health. Sequencing input: blood. The CDR3 sequence: CASSRDSRNSPLHF. As DNA, the CDR3 is TGTGCCAGCAGCAGGGACAGTAGGAATTCACCCCTCCACTTT.